This TCR beta chain was obtained from a study of T cells in Graves' hyperthyroidism and ophthalmopathy. CDR3 size: 13 residues. The germline V gene encodes CDR1 LGHDT and CDR2 YNNKEL (reference sequence). After removal of 1 base from V and 8 bases from J, the junction contained 1 base not matched to a gene. This clonotype was counted at least ten times. Its antigen is currently unknown. These patients, aged 18 to 65, had recently diagnosed hyperthyroidism lasting under 2 months. Study results and limitations: Ophthalmopathy was distinguished from stable hyperthyroidism by 13 V-J signatures.

Amplified TCR beta CDR3 regions came from RNA transcripts. Initially, a first-round RT-PCR of the TCR CDR3 employed the HTBI primer set. MiXCR was run by TCRdb on the multiplex PCR reads, yielding one entry per CDR3 protein. Of 550,000 to 850,000 distinct CDR3 sequences detected, under 20% appear once; the ten largest clones hold 16%. This clonotype was sampled from a woman between 50 and 59 years old with Graves' hyperthyroidism that later progressed to Graves' ophthalmopathy. The chain has TRBV3-1 and TRBJ2-2; 7 bases align to TRBD1. Sample: blood. In DNA, the CDR3 is TGTGCCAGCAGCCAAGCAGGGGGTGGGGAGCTGTTTTTT. Encoded protein: CASSQAGGGELFF.